This T cell receptor beta chain was profiled in a study of T cells in Graves' hyperthyroidism and ophthalmopathy. General study points: By a 13 V-J model, ophthalmopathy was set apart from stable hyperthyroidism.

CDR1 and CDR2 from the germline V gene are LNHNV and YYDKDF (reference sequence). This CDR3 is built from 16 residues. Trimming left V 0 bases short and J 1 base short, with 12 bases between. This clonotype appeared many times. Its specificity is unknown. Regions amplified from RNA transcripts were the TCR beta CDR3 regions. When the TCR CDR3 underwent first-round RT-PCR, the HTBI primer set was used. TCRdb reprocessed the multiplex PCR reads with MiXCR, giving one entry per CDR3 protein. The sample includes 450,000 to 700,000 distinct CDR3 sequences, roughly 50% seen only once; the top ten take over 15%.

The source material was peripheral blood or thyroid tissue (not recorded which). The chain links TRBV15 to TRBJ1-2; possible D gene TRBD1, 5 bases. The origin of this receptor is an adult woman with Graves' disease, either hyperthyroidism or ophthalmopathy (not recorded which). The CDR3 here is CATSRDLAGLNYGYTF. For the CDR3, the DNA is TGTGCCACCAGCAGAGATCTGGCAGGGCTTAACTATGGCTACACCTTC.